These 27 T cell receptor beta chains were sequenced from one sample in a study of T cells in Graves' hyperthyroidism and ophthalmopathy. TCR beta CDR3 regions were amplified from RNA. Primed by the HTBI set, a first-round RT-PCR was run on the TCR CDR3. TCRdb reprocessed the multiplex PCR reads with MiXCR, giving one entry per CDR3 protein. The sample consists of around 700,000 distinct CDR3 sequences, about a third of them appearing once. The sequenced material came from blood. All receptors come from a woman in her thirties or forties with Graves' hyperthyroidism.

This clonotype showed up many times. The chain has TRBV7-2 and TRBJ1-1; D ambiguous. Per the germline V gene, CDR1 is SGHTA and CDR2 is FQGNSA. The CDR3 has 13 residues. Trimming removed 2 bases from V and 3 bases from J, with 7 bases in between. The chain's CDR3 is CASSLRGDTEAFF. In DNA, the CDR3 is TGTGCCAGCAGCTTACGTGGGGACACTGAAGCTTTCTTT.

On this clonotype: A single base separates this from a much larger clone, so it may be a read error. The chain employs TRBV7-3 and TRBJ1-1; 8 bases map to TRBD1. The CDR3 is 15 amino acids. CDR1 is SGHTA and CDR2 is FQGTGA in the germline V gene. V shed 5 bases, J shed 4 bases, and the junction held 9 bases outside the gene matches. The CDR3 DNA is TGTGCCAGCAGCATAGGACAGGGTGTATTCACTGAAGCTTTCTTT. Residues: CASSIGQGVFTEAFF.

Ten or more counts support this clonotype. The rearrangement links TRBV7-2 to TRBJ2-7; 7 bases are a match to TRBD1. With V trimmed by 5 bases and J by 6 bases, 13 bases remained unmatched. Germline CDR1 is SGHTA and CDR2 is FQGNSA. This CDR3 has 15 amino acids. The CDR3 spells CASSTPTGNSVEQYF. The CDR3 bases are TGTGCCAGCAGCACTCCGACAGGGAACTCCGTCGAGCAGTACTTC.

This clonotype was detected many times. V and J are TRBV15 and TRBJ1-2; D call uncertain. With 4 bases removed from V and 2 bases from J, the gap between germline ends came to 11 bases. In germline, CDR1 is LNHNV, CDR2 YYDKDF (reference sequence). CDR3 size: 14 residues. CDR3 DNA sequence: TGTGCCACCAGCATAATGGACGGAAACTATGGCTACACCTTC. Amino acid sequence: CATSIMDGNYGYTF.

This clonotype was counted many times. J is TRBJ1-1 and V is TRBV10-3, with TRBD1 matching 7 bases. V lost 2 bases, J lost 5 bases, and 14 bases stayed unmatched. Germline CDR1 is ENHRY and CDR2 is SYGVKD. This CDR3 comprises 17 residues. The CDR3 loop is CAISEMSKGTVATEAFF. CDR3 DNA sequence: TGTGCCATCAGTGAGATGAGTAAAGGGACAGTTGCTACTGAAGCTTTCTTT.

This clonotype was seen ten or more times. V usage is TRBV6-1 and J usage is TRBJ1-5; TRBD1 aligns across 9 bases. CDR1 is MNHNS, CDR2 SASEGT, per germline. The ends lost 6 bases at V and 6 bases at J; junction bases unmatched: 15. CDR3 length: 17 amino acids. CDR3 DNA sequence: TGTGCCAGCAGCTCCGGGGCGTTGGACAGGGGTGGTCAGCCCCAGCATTTT. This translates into CASSSGALDRGGQPQHF.

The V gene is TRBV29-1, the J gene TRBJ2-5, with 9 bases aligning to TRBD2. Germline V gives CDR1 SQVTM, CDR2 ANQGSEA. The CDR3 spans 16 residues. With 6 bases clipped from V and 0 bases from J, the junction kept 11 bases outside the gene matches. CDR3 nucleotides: TGCAGCGTCGAGACCTGGACTAGCGAGTACCAAGAGACCCAGTACTTC. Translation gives CSVETWTSEYQETQYF.

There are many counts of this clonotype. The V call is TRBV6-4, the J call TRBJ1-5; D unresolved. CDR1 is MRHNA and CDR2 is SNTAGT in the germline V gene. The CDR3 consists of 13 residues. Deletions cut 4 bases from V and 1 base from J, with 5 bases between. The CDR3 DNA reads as TGTGCCAGCAGTGTCCAAAGCAATCAGCCCCAGCATTTT. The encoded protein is CASSVQSNQPQHF.

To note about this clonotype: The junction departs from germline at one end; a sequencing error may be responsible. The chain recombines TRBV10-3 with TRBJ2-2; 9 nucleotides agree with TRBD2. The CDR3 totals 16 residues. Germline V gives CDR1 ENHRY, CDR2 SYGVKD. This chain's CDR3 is CASSSRLAGMFRELFF. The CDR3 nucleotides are TGTGCCAGCAGTTCAAGGCTAGCGGGGATGTTCCGGGAGCTGTTTTTT.

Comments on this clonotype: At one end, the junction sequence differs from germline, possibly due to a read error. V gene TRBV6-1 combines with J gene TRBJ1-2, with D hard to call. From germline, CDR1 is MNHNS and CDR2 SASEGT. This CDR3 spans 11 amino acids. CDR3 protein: CASGTNCGYTF. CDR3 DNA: TGTGCCAGCGGCACAAACTGTGGCTACACCTTC.

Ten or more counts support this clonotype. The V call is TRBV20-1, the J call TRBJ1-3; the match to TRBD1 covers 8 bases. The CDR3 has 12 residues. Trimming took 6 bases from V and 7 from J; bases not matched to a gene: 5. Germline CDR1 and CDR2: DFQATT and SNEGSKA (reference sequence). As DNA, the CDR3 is TGCAGTGCGCGGACAGGGCTGAACACCATATATTTT. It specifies CSARTGLNTIYF.

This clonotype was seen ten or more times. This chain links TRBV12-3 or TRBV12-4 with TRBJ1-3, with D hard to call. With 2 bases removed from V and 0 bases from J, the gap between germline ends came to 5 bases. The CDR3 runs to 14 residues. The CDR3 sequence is CASSLSSSGNTIYF. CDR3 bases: TGTGCCAGCAGTTTATCTAGCTCTGGAAACACCATATATTTT.

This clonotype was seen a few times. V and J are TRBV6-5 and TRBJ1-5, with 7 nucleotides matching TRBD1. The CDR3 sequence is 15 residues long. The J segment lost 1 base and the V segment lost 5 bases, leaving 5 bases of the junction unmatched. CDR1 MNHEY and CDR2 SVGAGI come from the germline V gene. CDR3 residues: CASSQDRESNQPQHF. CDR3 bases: TGTGCCAGCAGTCAAGACAGGGAGAGCAATCAGCCCCAGCATTTT.

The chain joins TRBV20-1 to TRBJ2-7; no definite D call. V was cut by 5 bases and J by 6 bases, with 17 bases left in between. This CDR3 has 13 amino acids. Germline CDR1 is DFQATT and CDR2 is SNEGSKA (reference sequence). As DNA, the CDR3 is TGCAGTGCTCGCGTCCCGGACCCAGGCGAGCAGTACTTC. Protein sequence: CSARVPDPGEQYF.

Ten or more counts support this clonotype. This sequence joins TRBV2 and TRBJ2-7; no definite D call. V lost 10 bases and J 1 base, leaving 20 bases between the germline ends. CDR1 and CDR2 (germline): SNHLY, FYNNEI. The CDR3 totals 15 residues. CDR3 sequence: CATASPRFGSYEQYF. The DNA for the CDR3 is TGTGCCACCGCTTCTCCGAGATTCGGGTCCTACGAGCAGTACTTC.

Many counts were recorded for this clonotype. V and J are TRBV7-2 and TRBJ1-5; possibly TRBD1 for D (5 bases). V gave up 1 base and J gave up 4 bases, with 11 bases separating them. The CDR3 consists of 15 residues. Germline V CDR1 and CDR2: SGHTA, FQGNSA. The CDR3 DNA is TGTGCCAGCAGCTTAGAAGGACACCTTAATCAGCCCCAGCATTTT. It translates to CASSLEGHLNQPQHF.

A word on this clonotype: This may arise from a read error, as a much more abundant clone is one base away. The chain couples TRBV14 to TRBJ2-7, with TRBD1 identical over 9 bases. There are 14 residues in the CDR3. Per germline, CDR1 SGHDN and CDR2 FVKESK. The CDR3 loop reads CASSQDGTGHEQCF. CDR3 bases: TGTGCCAGCAGCCAAGATGGGACAGGGCACGAGCAGTGCTTC.

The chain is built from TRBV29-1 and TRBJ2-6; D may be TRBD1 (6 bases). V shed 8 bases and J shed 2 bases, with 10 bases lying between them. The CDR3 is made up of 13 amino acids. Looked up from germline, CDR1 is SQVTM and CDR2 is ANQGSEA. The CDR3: CSLGAPGANVLTF. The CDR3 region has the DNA TGCAGCTTGGGGGCGCCTGGGGCCAACGTCCTGACTTTC.

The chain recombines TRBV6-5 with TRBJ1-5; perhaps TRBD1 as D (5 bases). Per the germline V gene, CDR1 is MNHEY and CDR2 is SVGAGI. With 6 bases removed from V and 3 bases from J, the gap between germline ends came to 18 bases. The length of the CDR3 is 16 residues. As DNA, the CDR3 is TGTGCCAGCAGACCACACGGCAGGGCCCACAATCAGCCCCAGCATTTT. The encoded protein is CASRPHGRAHNQPQHF.

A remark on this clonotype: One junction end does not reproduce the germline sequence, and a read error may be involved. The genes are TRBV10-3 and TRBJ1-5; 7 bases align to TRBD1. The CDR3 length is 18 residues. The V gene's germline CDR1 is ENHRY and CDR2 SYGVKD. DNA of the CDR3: TGTGCCAGCAGTTACCCGACGACAGGGTTAAACGGCAATCAGCCCCAGCATTTT. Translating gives CASSYPTTGLNGNQPQHF.

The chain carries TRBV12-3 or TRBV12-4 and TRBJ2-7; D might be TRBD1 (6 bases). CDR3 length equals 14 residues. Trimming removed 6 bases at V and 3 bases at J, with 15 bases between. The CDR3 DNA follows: TGTGCCAGCAGGGTGTCGACAGGAATCTACGAGCAGTACTTC. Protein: CASRVSTGIYEQYF.

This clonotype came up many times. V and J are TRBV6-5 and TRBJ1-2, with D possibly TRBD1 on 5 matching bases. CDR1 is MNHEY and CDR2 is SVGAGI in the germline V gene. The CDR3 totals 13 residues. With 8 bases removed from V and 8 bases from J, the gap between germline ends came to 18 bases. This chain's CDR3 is CASSIRGVRGYTF. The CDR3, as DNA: TGTGCCAGCTCAATCCGGGGGGTCCGCGGCTACACCTTC.

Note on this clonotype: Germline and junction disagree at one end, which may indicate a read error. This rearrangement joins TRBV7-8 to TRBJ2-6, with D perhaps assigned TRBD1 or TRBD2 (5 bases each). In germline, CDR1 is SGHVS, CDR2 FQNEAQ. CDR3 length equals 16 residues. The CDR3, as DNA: TGCGCCAGCAGCCCTGGGGTGGGGGATGGGGCCAACGTCCTGACTTTC. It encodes CASSPGVGDGANVLTF. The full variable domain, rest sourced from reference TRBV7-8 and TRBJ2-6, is GAGVSQSPRYKVAKRGQDVALRCDPISGHVSLFWYQQALGQGPEFLTYFQNEAQLDKSGLPSDRFFAERPEGSVSTLKIQRTQQEDSAVYLCASSPGVGDGANVLTFGAGSRLTVL.

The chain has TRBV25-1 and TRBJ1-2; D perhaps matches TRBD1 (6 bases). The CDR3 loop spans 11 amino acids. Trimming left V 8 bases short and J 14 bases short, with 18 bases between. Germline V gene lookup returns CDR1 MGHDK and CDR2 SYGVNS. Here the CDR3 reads CASERQEGETF. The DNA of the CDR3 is TGTGCCAGCGAGAGACAGGAAGGTGAAACCTTC.

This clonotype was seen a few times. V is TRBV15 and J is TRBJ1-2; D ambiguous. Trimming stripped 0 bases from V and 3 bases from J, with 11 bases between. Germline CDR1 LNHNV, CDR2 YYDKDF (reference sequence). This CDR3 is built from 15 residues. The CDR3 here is CATSREGPQYYGYTF. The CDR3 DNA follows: TGTGCCACCAGCAGAGAAGGGCCACAGTACTATGGCTACACCTTC.

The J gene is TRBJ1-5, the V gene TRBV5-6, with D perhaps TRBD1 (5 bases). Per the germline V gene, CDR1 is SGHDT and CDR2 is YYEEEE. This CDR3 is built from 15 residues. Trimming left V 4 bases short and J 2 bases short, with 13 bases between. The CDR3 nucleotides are TGTGCCAGCAGCGTGTGGGGGAATGGCAATCAGCCCCAGCATTTT. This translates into CASSVWGNGNQPQHF.

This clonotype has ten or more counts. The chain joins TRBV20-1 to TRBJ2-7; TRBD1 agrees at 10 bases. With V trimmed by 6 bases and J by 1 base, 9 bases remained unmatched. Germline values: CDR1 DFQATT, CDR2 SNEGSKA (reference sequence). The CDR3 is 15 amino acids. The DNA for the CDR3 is TGCAGTGCCAGAAAGGGGACAGGGGCATCCTACGAGCAGTACTTC. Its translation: CSARKGTGASYEQYF.